Below, 2 T cell receptor beta chains from the same sample are listed, as sequenced in a study of blood T cell repertoires in COVID-19. Clones were read by immunoSEQ multiplex PCR, and TCRdb kept only the in-frame ones, dropping some. The sample holds around 200,000 clones, approximately 80% seen once. Sequencing was done on a sample of peripheral blood. The receptors originated from a middle-aged woman with COVID-19, enrolled during active disease.

This sequence joins TRBV2 and TRBJ2-1; weak D call: TRBD2 (6 bases). Germline V gives CDR1 SNHLY, CDR2 FYNNEI. V was clipped by 0 bases and J by 7 bases, with 16 bases between them. This CDR3 spans 16 amino acids. This CDR3 reads CASSEASAGRGNEQFF. CDR3 DNA sequence: TGTGCCAGCAGTGAAGCTTCGGCAGGGCGGGGTAATGAGCAGTTCTTC.

This sequence joins TRBV27 and TRBJ1-1, with 8 bases that match TRBD1. Germline CDR1 is MNHEY and CDR2 is SMNVEV (reference sequence). This CDR3 has 15 amino acids. V trimming: 5 bases; J trimming: 6 bases; junction bases outside the gene matches: 11. The CDR3 DNA is TGTGCCAGCAGTCCCCGACAGGGGAGTTCGGCTGAAGCTTTCTTT. This sequence encodes CASSPRQGSSAEAFF.